Listed below are T cell receptor beta chains from one sample, sequenced in a study of memory CD4+ T cells and cytomegalovirus serostatus. Using immunoSEQ multiplex PCR, the repertoire was profiled, and TCRdb retains in-frame clones only, with some absent. The sample has 45,000 to 65,000 clones, over 75% seen once. The sequenced material came from memory CD4+ T cells from blood. The source is an adult in good health and CMV-seronegative. Each CDR3 is given with its conserved first and last residue. Each record gives: J gene, D gene, clone size, V gene, CDR3 DNA, CDR3 protein. A D gene is named only where the DNA matches it firmly. The size field is filled for only some rows; it gives once, few, many or a size class.

>TRBJ1-6|.|.|TRBV11-3
TGTGCCAGCCTAAGGAGCTCACCCCTCCACTTT
CASLRSSPLHF
>TRBJ2-5|.|once|TRBV7-9
TGTGCCAGCAGCCCCGGAGAGACCCAGTACTTC
CASSPGETQYF
>TRBJ2-7|.|once|TRBV7-9
TGTGCCAGCAGCCCAGGACCGGGACACCCTTCGAAGCAGTACTTC
CASSPGPGHPSKQYF
>TRBJ2-5|.|.|TRBV2
TGTGCCAGCCTGACTCAGAAGACCCAGTACTTC
CASLTQKTQYF
>TRBJ2-3|TRBD2|.|TRBV2
TGTGCCAGCATGTCGAGGCCTAGCGGGAGGACTAGCACAGATACGCAGTATTTT
CASMSRPSGRTSTDTQYF
>TRBJ1-1|TRBD1|.|TRBV6-5
TGTGCCAGCAGAGGACAGGGGGGAACTGAAGCTTTCTTT
CASRGQGGTEAFF
>TRBJ2-7|.|.|TRBV6-1
TGTGCCAGCAGTGACGGTGGCTCCTACGAGCAGTACTTC
CASSDGGSYEQYF
>TRBJ2-4|TRBD1|.|TRBV7-2
TGTGCCAGCAGCCGTGGACAGGAGAACATTCAGTACTTC
CASSRGQENIQYF
>TRBJ1-4|.|.|TRBV6-5
TGTGCCAGCAGTTACCGACTAGACACGGCTAATGAAAAACTGTTTTTT
CASSYRLDTANEKLFF
>TRBJ2-7|.|.|TRBV6-5
TGTGCCAGCAGGGTCCGGGACACCAGCTCCTACGAGCAGTACTTC
CASRVRDTSSYEQYF
>TRBJ2-2|.|few|TRBV11-2
TGTGCCAGCAGACGACAGCTCGCGAACACCGGGGAGCTGTTTTTT
CASRRQLANTGELFF
>TRBJ1-3|.|.|TRBV19
TGTGCCAGTAGCATTTCTAGGAACACCATATATTTT
CASSISRNTIYF
>TRBJ1-5|.|few|TRBV19
TGTGCCAGTAGTTTCCGCTGGACAGCCCATCAGCCCCAGCATTTT
CASSFRWTAHQPQHF
>TRBJ2-5|TRBD2|.|TRBV5-1
TGCGCCAGCAGCTTGGCTAGCGGGGGGGCATGGGAGACCCAGTACTTC
CASSLASGGAWETQYF
>TRBJ1-2|.|.|TRBV10-3
TGTGCCATCAGTGAGTCGGAAACAAACAGCGGGGGGCATGGCTACACCTTC
CAISESETNSGGHGYTF
>TRBJ2-7|.|.|TRBV7-9
TGTGCCAGCAGCCAAGGGGCCTCCTACGAGCAGTACTTC
CASSQGASYEQYF
>TRBJ2-2|.|.|TRBV5-8
TGTGCCAGCAGTTCGACGGTAACCCTGAACACCGGGGAGCTGTTTTTT
CASSSTVTLNTGELFF
>TRBJ1-5|.|.|TRBV25-1
TGTGCCAGCGCGGGACCGGTCAGCAATCAGCCCCAGCATTTT
CASAGPVSNQPQHF
>TRBJ2-7|TRBD1|.|TRBV6-5
TGTGCCAGCAGTTCCCCGGCCGGGACAGGGGGCTCCGAGCAGTACTTC
CASSSPAGTGGSEQYF
>TRBJ2-2|.|.|TRBV19
TGTGCCAGTAGTATAACCCCGGGGGGCTCCTCCACCGGGGAGCTGTTTTTT
CASSITPGGSSTGELFF
>TRBJ1-2|.|.|TRBV9
TGTGCCAGCAGCGTAGAGGATCGGGATGGCTACACCTTC
CASSVEDRDGYTF
>TRBJ2-1|.|once|TRBV27
TGTGCCAGCAGAGCGGGCCGGCCACACGAGCAGTTCTTC
CASRAGRPHEQFF
>TRBJ1-1|.|.|TRBV14
TGTGCCAGCAGCTACTCGGGGGTCACTGAAGCTTTCTTT
CASSYSGVTEAFF
>TRBJ2-7|TRBD2|once|TRBV28
TGTGCCAGCAGGGGGACTAGGCCCTACGAGCAGTACTTC
CASRGTRPYEQYF
>TRBJ2-3|.|.|TRBV28
TGTGCCAGCAGTGAAGACAGGTCCTTTCTCCACACAGATACGCAGTATTTT
CASSEDRSFLHTDTQYF
>TRBJ2-5|.|.|TRBV5-1
TGCGCCAGCAGAGACTTTGTCGTTGATACCCAGTACTTC
CASRDFVVDTQYF
>TRBJ2-4|TRBD2|.|TRBV28
TGTGCCAGCAGAGAGCGGGGAGGGGCCAAAAACATTCAGTACTTC
CASRERGGAKNIQYF
>TRBJ1-1|.|.|TRBV27
TGTGCCAGCAGTTTAGAACCAGGGCACACTGAAGCTTTCTTT
CASSLEPGHTEAFF
>TRBJ2-1|TRBD2|.|TRBV5-1
TGCGCCAGCAGCTCGAGCGGGGGGGCCGTCCGGGGTGAGCAGTTCTTC
CASSSSGGAVRGEQFF
>TRBJ1-3|.|.|TRBV5-4
TGTGCCAGCAGCTCCTCAACCCCGGCGGATTACTCTGGAAACACCATATATTTT
CASSSSTPADYSGNTIYF
>TRBJ1-2|.|.|TRBV6-5
TGTGCCAGCAGGAGTGTGGGTGGCTACACCTTC
CASRSVGGYTF
>TRBJ1-3|.|.|TRBV7-6
TGTGCCAGCAGCCCCCTCGTCAGCTCTGGAAACACCATATATTTT
CASSPLVSSGNTIYF
>TRBJ1-2|.|.|TRBV7-8
TGTGCCAGCAGCTCGGGACCGAGCTATGGCTACACCTTC
CASSSGPSYGYTF
>TRBJ1-6|.|.|TRBV19
TGTGCCAGTAGTATTGGACAACGACCCCTCCACTTT
CASSIGQRPLHF
>TRBJ2-7|.|.|TRBV29-1
TGCAGCGGATACAGGCCACCCGAGCAGTACTTC
CSGYRPPEQYF
>TRBJ2-7|.|.|TRBV5-1
TGCGCCAGCAGCTTGGCGACGGCAAACCCCTACGAGCAGTACTTC
CASSLATANPYEQYF
>TRBJ2-2|.|.|TRBV15
TGTGCCACCAGGGAGGGGACAGGGGAGCTGTTTTTT
CATREGTGELFF
>TRBJ2-7|.|once|TRBV7-5
TGTGCCAGAAGCTTAGTGGAGGGACTAGCAAACTACGAGCAGTACTTC
CARSLVEGLANYEQYF
>TRBJ1-5|TRBD1|.|TRBV2
TGTGCCAGCAGTCCGGACAGGGGTGATTTTCAGCCCCAGCATTTT
CASSPDRGDFQPQHF
>TRBJ2-3|TRBD2|once|TRBV7-9
TGTGCCAGCAGCACGCGAGCGGGGGTGACAGATACGCAGTATTTT
CASSTRAGVTDTQYF
>TRBJ1-1|.|.|TRBV6-5
TGTGCCAGCAGTTACCAGCGGGGCGTCGGCACTGAAGCTTTCTTT
CASSYQRGVGTEAFF
>TRBJ1-6|TRBD1|.|TRBV6-6
TGTGCCAGCAGTTTGAGACAGGGGAATAATTCACCCCTCCACTTT
CASSLRQGNNSPLHF
>TRBJ1-1|TRBD1|.|TRBV29-1
TGCAGCACGGACGGAATGGGACAGGGCCGAAATCGGAACACTGAAGCTTTCTTT
CSTDGMGQGRNRNTEAFF
>TRBJ2-2|TRBD1|.|TRBV2
TGTGCCAGCATCCACAGGGGGCTGAACACCGGGGAGCTGTTTTTT
CASIHRGLNTGELFF
>TRBJ1-3|.|.|TRBV7-6
TGTGCCAGCAGCTTAGGGGCGTCGAGGGGGAGTTTTGGAAACACCATATATTTT
CASSLGASRGSFGNTIYF
>TRBJ2-4|.|.|TRBV27
TGTGCCAGCAGCCATAAACCCGAAAACATTCAGTACTTC
CASSHKPENIQYF
>TRBJ2-7|.|.|TRBV6-6
TGTGCCAGCAGACCGACACAAACCTACGAGCAGTACTTC
CASRPTQTYEQYF
>TRBJ1-4|TRBD1|.|TRBV2
TGTGCCAGCAGGAAACAGGGGGGGACTAATGAAAAACTGTTTTTT
CASRKQGGTNEKLFF
>TRBJ2-1|.|once|TRBV4-1
TGCGCCAGCAGCCGGGGGAGACGCAATGAGCAGTTCTTC
CASSRGRRNEQFF